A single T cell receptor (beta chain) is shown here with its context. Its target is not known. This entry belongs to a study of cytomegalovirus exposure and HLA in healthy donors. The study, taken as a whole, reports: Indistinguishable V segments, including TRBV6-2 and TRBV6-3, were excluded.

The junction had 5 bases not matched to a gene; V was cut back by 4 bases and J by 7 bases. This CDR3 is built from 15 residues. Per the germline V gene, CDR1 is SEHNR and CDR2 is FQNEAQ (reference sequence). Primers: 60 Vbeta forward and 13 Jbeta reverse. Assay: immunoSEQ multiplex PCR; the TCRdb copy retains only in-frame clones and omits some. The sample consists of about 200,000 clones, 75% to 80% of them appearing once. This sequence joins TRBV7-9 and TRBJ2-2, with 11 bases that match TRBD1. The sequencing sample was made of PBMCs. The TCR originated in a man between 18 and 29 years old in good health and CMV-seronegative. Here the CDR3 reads CASSSDRGPDGELFF. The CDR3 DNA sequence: TGTGCCAGCAGCTCGGACAGGGGGCCTGACGGGGAGCTGTTTTTT.